The T cell receptor beta chain described here comes from a study of cytomegalovirus exposure and HLA in healthy donors. Overall study findings and caveats: As was reported, the classifier diagnosed cytomegalovirus status with high specificity and sensitivity. Whilst most TCR sequences proved rare, a subset of public TCRs occurred across many donors.

This CDR3 is built from 15 residues. V was pared by 3 bases and J by 1 base, with 12 bases between. CDR1 and CDR2 (germline): MNHNS, SASEGT. This clone appeared once. Its antigen is not known. Primers for the PCR totalled 60 Vbeta and 13 Jbeta. Sequencing used immunoSEQ multiplex PCR; TCRdb keeps in-frame clones, though not all of them. The top ten clones hold about 2.5% of a sample with over 200,000 clones, almost 70% of them seen once. The sequence came from a middle-aged man in good health and CMV-seropositive. V and J are TRBV6-1 and TRBJ1-1; TRBD1 might be the D (6 bases). Sequenced input: PBMCs. The CDR3 loop reads CASSDPGQENTEAFF. The DNA of the CDR3 is TGTGCCAGCAGTGATCCGGGACAAGAGAACACTGAAGCTTTCTTT.